This T cell receptor beta chain was sequenced during a study of CD8+CD57+ T cells in acquired aplastic anemia. This CDR3 is 17 amino acids long. V shed 1 base and J 2 bases; nucleotides not matched to a gene: 5. Germline V lookup: CDR1 SGHVS, CDR2 FQNEAQ. Study conclusions and caveats: Comparison of patients with controls identified approximately 28 shared CD8+ CDR3 sequences.

Whoever was chosen for sequencing had shown CD8+CD57+ cell expansion by flow cytometry. A word on this clonotype: The antigen is unknown.

CDR3 and TCR beta VDJ profiling relied on genomic DNA as the template. TCRdb reprocessed the reads with MiXCR, giving one entry per CDR3 protein. The profile shows around 500,000 distinct CDR3 sequences, approximately 32% of them singletons. Sequencing was done on a sample of sorted CD4+, CD8+, or CD8+CD57+ T cells (not recorded which) from PBMCs. The chain carries TRBV7-8 and TRBJ1-5; 10 bases align to TRBD1. This TCR was recovered from a human donor with aplastic anemia. This CDR3 reads CASSLEPGTGGNQPQHF. The CDR3 coding sequence is TGTGCCAGCAGCTTAGAGCCAGGGACAGGGGGCAATCAGCCCCAGCATTTT.